This TCR beta chain was sequenced in a study of CD8 T cells in ankylosing spondylitis. Via MiXCR, TCRdb re-called the 5' RACE reads, giving one row per CDR3 protein. There are about 39,000 distinct CDR3 sequences in the sample; less than 4% occur only once, and roughly 2.8% lies in the top ten. Germline CDR1 is SGDLS and CDR2 is YYNGEE. With 0 bases removed from V and 2 bases from J, the gap between germline ends came to 12 bases. This CDR3 contains 16 residues. This clonotype appeared a few times. This TCR came from a male donor with ankylosing spondylitis or in good health (not recorded which). V usage is TRBV9 and J usage is TRBJ2-1, with D tentatively TRBD2 (6 bases). The specimen sequenced was blood, either unsorted or a sorted T cell fraction (not recorded which). The CDR3 here is CASSVGPAGTYNEQFF. For the CDR3, the DNA is TGTGCCAGCAGCGTAGGCCCAGCGGGCACCTACAATGAGCAGTTCTTC.